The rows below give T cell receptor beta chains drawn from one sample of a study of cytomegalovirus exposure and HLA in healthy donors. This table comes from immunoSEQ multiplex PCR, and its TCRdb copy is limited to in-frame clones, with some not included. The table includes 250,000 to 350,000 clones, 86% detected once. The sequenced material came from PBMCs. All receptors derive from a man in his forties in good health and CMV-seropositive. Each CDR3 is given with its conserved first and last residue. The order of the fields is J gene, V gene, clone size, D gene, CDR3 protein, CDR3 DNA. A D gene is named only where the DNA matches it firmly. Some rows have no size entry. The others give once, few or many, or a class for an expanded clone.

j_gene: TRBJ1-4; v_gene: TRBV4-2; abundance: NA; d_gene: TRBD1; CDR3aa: CASSQEGQGDEKLFF; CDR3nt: TGTGCCAGCAGCCAAGAGGGACAGGGTGATGAAAAACTGTTTTTT
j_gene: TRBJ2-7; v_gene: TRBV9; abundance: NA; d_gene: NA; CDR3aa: CASSVGYGGYEQYF; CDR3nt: TGTGCCAGCAGCGTAGGGTACGGAGGGTACGAGCAGTACTTC
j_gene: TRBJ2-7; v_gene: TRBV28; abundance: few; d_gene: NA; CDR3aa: CASSDWQYEQYF; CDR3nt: TGTGCCAGCAGTGACTGGCAATACGAGCAGTACTTC
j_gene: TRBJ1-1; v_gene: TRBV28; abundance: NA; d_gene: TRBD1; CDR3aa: CASRHTGGRTEAFF; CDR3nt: TGTGCCAGCAGGCACACAGGGGGCCGCACTGAAGCTTTCTTT
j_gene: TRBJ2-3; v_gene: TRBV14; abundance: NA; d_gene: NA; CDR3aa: CASSQVVSMDTQYF; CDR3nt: TGTGCCAGCAGCCAAGTTGTTAGTATGGATACGCAGTATTTT
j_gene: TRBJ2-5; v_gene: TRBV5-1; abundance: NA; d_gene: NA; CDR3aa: CASRRTEQETQYF; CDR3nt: TGCGCCAGCAGGAGGACAGAACAAGAGACCCAGTACTTC
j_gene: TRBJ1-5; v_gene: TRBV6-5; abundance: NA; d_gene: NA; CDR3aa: CASSYVDSSNQPQHF; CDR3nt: TGTGCCAGCAGTTACGTCGACAGTAGCAATCAGCCCCAGCATTTT
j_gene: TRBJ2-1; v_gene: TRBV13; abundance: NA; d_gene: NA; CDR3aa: CASSPGGAGPYNEQFF; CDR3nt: TGTGCCAGCAGCCCCGGGGGTGCGGGCCCCTACAATGAGCAGTTCTTC
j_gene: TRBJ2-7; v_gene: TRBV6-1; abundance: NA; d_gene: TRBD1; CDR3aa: CASTGQAVREQYF; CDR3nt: TGTGCCAGCACAGGACAGGCAGTTCGCGAGCAGTACTTC
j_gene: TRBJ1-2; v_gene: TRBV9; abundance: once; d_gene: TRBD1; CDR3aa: CASSSRDRGNYGYTF; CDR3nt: TGTGCCAGCAGCTCCCGGGACAGGGGTAACTATGGCTACACCTTC
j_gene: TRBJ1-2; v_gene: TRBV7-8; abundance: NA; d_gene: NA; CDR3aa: CASSRMDSLYGYTF; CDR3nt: TGTGCCAGCAGCAGGATGGACAGTCTCTATGGCTACACCTTC
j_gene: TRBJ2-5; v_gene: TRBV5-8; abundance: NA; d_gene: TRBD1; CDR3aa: CASSLGRDRGETQYF; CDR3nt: TGTGCCAGCAGCTTAGGAAGGGACAGGGGAGAGACCCAGTACTTC
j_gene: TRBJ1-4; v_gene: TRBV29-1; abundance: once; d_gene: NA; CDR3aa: CSVNRENEKLFF; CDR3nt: TGCAGCGTTAACCGGGAGAATGAAAAACTGTTTTTT
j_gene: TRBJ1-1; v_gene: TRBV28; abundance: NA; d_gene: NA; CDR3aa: CASSLGGGFNTEAFF; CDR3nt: TGTGCCAGCAGTTTGGGGGGGGGATTTAACACTGAAGCTTTCTTT
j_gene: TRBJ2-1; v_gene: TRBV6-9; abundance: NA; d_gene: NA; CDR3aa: CASSCDRWEYNEQFF; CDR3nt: TGTGCCAGCAGTTGCGACAGGTGGGAGTACAATGAGCAGTTCTTC
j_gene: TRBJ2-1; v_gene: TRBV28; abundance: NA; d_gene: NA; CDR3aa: CASSLTSPEFF; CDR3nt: TGTGCCAGCAGTCTCACTAGCCCGGAGTTCTTC
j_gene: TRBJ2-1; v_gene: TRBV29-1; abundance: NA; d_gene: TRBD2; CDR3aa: CSATSGSSYNEQFF; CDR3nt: TGCAGCGCTACAAGCGGGAGCTCCTACAATGAGCAGTTCTTC
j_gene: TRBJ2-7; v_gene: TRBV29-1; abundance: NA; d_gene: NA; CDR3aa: CSVGAGYEQYF; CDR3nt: TGCAGCGTTGGGGCGGGCTACGAGCAGTACTTC
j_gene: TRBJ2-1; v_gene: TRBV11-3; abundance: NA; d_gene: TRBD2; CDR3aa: CASSLLAGAVNEQFF; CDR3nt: TGTGCCAGCAGCTTACTAGCGGGAGCGGTCAATGAGCAGTTCTTC
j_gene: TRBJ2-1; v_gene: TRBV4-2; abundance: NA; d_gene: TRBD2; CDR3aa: CASSGGLAGGSYNEQFF; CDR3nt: TGTGCCAGCAGCGGAGGCCTAGCGGGAGGCTCCTACAATGAGCAGTTCTTC
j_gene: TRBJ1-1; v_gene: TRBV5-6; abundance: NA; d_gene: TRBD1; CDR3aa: CASSGGGRGTEAFF; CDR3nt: TGTGCCAGCAGCGGAGGGGGCAGAGGCACTGAAGCTTTCTTT
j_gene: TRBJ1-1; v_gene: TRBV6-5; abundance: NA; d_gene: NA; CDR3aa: CASSYLVGEAFF; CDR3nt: TGTGCCAGCAGTTACTTGGTTGGCGAAGCTTTCTTT
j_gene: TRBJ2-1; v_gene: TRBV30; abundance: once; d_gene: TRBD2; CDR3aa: CAWTEWGGREYNEQFF; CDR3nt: TGTGCCTGGACCGAGTGGGGCGGGAGGGAGTACAATGAGCAGTTCTTC
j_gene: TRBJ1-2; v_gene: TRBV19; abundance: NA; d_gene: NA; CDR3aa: CASSIGFPANYGYTF; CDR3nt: TGTGCCAGTAGTATAGGTTTTCCAGCTAACTATGGCTACACCTTC
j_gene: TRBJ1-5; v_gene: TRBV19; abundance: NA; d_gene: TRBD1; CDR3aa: CASSDPGQVIQPQHF; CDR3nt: TGTGCCAGTAGTGATCCGGGACAGGTGATTCAGCCCCAGCATTTT
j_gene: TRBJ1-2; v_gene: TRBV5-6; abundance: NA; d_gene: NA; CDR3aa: CASSLKWGGYGYTF; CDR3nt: TGTGCCAGCAGCTTGAAATGGGGGGGTTATGGCTACACCTTC
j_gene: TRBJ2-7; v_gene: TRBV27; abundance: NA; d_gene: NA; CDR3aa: CASSFGVSYEQYF; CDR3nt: TGTGCCAGCAGTTTCGGTGTTTCCTACGAGCAGTACTTC
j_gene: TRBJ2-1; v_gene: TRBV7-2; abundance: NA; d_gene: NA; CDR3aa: CASSGRDTNNEQFF; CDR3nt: TGTGCCAGCAGCGGCCGGGACACGAACAATGAGCAGTTCTTC
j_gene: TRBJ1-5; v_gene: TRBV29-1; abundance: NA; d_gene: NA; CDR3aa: CSVDLGGNQPQHF; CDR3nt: TGCAGCGTTGATCTCGGGGGGAATCAGCCCCAGCATTTT
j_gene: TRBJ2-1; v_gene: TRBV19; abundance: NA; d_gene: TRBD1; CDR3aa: CASRAPEGRGQGEQFF; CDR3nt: TGTGCCAGTAGAGCCCCGGAGGGCAGGGGGCAAGGTGAGCAGTTCTTC
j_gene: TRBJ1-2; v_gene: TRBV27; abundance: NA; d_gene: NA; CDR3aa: CASSPQTGSGYTF; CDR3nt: TGTGCCAGCAGTCCCCAAACAGGGTCGGGCTACACCTTC
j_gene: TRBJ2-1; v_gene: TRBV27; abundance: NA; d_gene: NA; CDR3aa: CASSQAEDNEQFF; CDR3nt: TGTGCCAGCAGCCAAGCGGAAGACAATGAGCAGTTCTTC
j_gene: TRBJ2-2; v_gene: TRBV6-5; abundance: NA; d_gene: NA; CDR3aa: CASSRMDYAQGELFF; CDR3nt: TGTGCCAGCAGCCGCATGGACTACGCCCAGGGGGAGCTGTTTTTT
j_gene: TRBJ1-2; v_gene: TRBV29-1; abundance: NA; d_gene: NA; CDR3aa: CSVTPEDGYTF; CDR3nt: TGCAGCGTTACACCGGAGGATGGCTACACCTTC
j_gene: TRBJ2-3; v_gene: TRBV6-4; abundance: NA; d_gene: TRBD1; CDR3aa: CASSPQGAGGDTQYF; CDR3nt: TGTGCCAGCTCTCCTCAGGGGGCCGGCGGGGATACGCAGTATTTT
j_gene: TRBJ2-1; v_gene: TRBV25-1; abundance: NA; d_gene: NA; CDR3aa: CASSEGRWSYNEQFF; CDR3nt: TGTGCCAGCAGTGAAGGGAGGTGGTCCTACAATGAGCAGTTCTTC
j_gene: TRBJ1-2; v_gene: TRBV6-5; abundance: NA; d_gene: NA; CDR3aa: CASSDPGGKEDGYTF; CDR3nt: TGTGCCAGCAGCGACCCCGGGGGGAAAGAGGATGGCTACACCTTC
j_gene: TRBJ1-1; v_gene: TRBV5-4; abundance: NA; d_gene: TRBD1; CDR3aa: CASRGTGVGAFF; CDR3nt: TGTGCCAGCAGGGGGACAGGGGTTGGCGCTTTCTTT
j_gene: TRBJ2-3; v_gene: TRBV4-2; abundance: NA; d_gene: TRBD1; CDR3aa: CASSPGQATGSTDTQYF; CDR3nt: TGTGCCAGCAGCCCGGGACAGGCCACAGGGAGCACAGATACGCAGTATTTT
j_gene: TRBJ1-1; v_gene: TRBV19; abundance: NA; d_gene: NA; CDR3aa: CASMWGPTEAFF; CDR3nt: TGTGCCAGTATGTGGGGGCCCACTGAAGCTTTCTTT
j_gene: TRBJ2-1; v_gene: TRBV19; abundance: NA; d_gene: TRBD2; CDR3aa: CASSMGPTSYEQFF; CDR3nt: TGTGCCAGTAGTATGGGCCCGACTAGCTATGAGCAGTTCTTC
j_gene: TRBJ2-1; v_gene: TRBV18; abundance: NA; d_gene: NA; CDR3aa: CASSPSQGITYNEQFF; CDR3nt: TGTGCCAGCTCACCATCGCAGGGGATCACCTACAATGAGCAGTTCTTC
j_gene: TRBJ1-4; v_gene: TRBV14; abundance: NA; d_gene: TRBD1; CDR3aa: CASSQRVDRAATNEKLFF; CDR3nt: TGTGCCAGCAGCCAAAGGGTCGACAGGGCTGCAACTAATGAAAAACTGTTTTTT
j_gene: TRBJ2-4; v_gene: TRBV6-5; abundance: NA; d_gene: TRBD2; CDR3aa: CASSYSSSGRKGIQYF; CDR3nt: TGTGCCAGCAGTTACTCATCTAGCGGGAGGAAGGGCATTCAGTACTTC
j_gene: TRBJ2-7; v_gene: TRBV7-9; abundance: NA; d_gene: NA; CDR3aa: CSSSLANRAWEQYF; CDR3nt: TGTTCCAGCAGCTTAGCGAACAGGGCTTGGGAGCAGTACTTC
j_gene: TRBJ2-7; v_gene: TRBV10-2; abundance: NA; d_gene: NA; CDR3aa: CASSESGDLAYEQYF; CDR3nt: TGCGCCAGCAGTGAGTCTGGGGACTTGGCCTACGAGCAGTACTTC
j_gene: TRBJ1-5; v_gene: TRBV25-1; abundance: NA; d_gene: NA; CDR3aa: CASSERGNQPQHF; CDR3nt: TGTGCCAGCAGTGAACGGGGGAATCAGCCCCAGCATTTT
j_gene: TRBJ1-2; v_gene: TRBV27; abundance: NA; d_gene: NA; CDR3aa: CASSAGFGYTF; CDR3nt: TGTGCCAGCAGTGCAGGGTTTGGCTACACCTTC
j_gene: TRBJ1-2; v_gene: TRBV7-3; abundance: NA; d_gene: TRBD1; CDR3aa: CASSLTGGDYGYTF; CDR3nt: TGTGCCAGCAGCTTAACAGGGGGCGACTATGGCTACACCTTC
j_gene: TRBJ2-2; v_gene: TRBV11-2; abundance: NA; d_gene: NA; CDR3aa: CASSLSSGGALVTGELFF; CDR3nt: TGTGCCAGCAGCTTATCTAGTGGAGGGGCGTTGGTCACCGGGGAGCTGTTTTTT
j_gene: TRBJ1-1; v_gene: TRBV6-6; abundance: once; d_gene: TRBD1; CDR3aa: CASINRGLNTEAFF; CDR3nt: TGTGCCAGCATCAACAGGGGGCTGAACACTGAAGCTTTCTTT
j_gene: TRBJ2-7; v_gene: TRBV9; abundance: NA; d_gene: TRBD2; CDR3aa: CASSVGVGGTYEQYF; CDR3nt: TGTGCCAGCAGCGTAGGGGTGGGGGGGACCTACGAGCAGTACTTC
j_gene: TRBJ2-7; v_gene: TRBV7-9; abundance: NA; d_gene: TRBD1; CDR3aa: CASSFPGQGASYEQYF; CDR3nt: TGTGCCAGCAGCTTCCCGGGACAGGGGGCATCCTACGAGCAGTACTTC
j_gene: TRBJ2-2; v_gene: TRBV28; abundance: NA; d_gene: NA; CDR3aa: CATKTANTGELFF; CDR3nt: TGTGCCACCAAGACAGCCAACACCGGGGAGCTGTTTTTT
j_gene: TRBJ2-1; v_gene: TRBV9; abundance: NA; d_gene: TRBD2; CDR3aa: CASSDLAGSPNEQFF; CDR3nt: TGTGCCAGCAGCGACTTAGCGGGGAGCCCCAATGAGCAGTTCTTC
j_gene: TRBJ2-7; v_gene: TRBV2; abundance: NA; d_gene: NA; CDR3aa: CASRPDSFYEQYF; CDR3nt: TGTGCCAGCAGACCGGACAGCTTCTACGAGCAGTACTTC
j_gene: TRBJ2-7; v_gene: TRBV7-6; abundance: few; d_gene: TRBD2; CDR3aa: CASSLAGGTSGYEQYF; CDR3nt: TGTGCCAGCAGCTTAGCGGGCGGGACTAGCGGCTACGAGCAGTACTTC
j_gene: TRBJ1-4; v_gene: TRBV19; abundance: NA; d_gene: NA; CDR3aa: CASSIAYRPQTNEKLFF; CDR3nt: TGTGCCAGTAGTATAGCCTACAGACCACAAACTAATGAAAAACTGTTTTTT